The present entry profiles one T cell receptor beta chain with its context. In the original workflow: How many nucleated cells were present was estimated from reference gene primer amplification. Repertoires were generated with immunoSEQ multiplex PCR, while TCRdb's copy carries only in-frame clones and drops some. V and J calls plus clone size are reproduced from that table; the DNA served to infer D and trimming. The sample carries hundreds of thousands of clones, approximately 82% recorded once. The data were taken from a study of blood T cell repertoires in COVID-19. The ends lost 3 bases at V and 4 bases at J; junction bases unmatched: 4. CDR1 is LNHDA and CDR2 is SQIVND in the germline V gene (reference sequence). This CDR3 has 14 residues.

The V call is TRBV19, the J call TRBJ1-1; 8 bases are a match to TRBD1. Sequences were obtained from peripheral blood. The receptor was isolated from an elderly woman with active or convalescent COVID-19. CDR3 sequence reads: CASSMTGVATEAFF. In nucleotides, the CDR3 is TGTGCCAGTAGTATGACAGGGGTGGCCACTGAAGCTTTCTTT.